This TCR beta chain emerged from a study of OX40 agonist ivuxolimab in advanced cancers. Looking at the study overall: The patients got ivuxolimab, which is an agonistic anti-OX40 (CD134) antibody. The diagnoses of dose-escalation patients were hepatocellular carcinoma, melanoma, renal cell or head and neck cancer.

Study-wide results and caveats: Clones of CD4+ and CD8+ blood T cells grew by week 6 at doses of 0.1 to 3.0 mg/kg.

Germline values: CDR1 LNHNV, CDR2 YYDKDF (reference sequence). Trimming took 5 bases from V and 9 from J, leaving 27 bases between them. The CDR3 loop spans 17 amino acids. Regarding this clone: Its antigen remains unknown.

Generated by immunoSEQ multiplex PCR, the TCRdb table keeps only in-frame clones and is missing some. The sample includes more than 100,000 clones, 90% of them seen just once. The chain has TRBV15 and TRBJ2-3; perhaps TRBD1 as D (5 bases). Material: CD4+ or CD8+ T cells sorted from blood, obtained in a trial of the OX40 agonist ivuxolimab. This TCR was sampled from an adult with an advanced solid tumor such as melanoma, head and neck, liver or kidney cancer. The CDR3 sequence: CATSRAPRQFGRLTQYF. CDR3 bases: TGTGCCACCAGCCGTGCCCCCCGACAGTTCGGTCGACTCACGCAGTATTTT.